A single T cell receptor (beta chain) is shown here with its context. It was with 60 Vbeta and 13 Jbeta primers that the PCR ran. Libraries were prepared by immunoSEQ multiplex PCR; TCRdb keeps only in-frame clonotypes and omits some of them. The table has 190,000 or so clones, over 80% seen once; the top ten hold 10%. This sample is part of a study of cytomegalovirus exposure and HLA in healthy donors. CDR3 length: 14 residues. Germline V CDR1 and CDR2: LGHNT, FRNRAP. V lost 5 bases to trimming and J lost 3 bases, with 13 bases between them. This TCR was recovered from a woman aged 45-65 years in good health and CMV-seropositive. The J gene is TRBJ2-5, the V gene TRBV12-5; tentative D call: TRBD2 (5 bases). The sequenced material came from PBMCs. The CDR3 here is CASGPMTGEETQYF. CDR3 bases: TGTGCTAGTGGTCCCATGACCGGGGAAGAGACCCAGTACTTC.